This record concerns one T cell receptor beta chain sequence. Its antigen is not known. The conserved closing phenylalanine or tryptophan is absent in this CDR3, likely reflecting a read error. No DNA is shown, since the ends of the CDR3 on it are uncertain; the CDR3 is the one TCRdb lists. The CDR3 length is 15 residues, termini included. CDR1 and CDR2 from the germline V gene are SGHTA and FQGNSA. Full-length variable regions came from constant-region reverse primers plus semi-nested Nested Universal Primer A PCR. TCRdb used MiXCR to reprocess the 5' RACE reads, holding one entry per CDR3 protein. Of about 23,000 distinct CDR3 sequences listed, about 30% are singletons. Study-level points and caveats: Whole repertoires were not studied in the larger cohort, only one V-J beta rearrangement. In terms of TCR gene usage, tumor memory CD4+ T cells clustered together with blood and lymph node memory CD4+ cells, as well as with lymph node naive CD4+ cells.

CD25-based Treg depletion was applied to purified naive CD4+ T cells. The specimen was tumor-infiltrating naive CD4+ T cells sorted from the breast tumor. The subset here: naive CD4+ T cells, CD4+CD45RA+CD25-. This sequence was found in a female donor with breast cancer. This chain joins TRBV7-2 and TRBJ2-3; the DNA was not compared with TRBD2, the D call given in the table. CDR3 in amino acids: CASSLAGGRTDTQYL.